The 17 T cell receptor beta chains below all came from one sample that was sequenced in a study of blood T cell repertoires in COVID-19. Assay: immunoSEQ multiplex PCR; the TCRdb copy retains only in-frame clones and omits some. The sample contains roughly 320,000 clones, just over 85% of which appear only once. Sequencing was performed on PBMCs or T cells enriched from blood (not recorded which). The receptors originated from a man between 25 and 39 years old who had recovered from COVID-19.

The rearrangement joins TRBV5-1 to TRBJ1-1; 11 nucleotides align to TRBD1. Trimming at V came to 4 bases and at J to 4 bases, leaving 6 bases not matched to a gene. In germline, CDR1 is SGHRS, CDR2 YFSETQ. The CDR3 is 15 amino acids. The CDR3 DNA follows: TGCGCCAGCAGCCGGACGGGACAGGGGGGCACTGAAGCTTTCTTT. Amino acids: CASSRTGQGGTEAFF.

CDR3 nucleotide sequence: TGCGCCAGCAGCCTCGCGGTCTTGGAAGGCGCAGATACGCAGTATTTT. Its protein product is CASSLAVLEGADTQYF. The chain links TRBV5-1 to TRBJ2-3; D gene ambiguous. The germline CDR1 and CDR2 sequences are SGHRS and YFSETQ. V was trimmed by 4 bases and J by 4 bases, leaving 19 bases between them. This CDR3 is built from 16 residues. The full variable domain, completed using reference TRBV5-1 and TRBJ2-3, is KAGVTQTPRYLIKTRGQQVTLSCSPISGHRSVSWYQQTPGQGLQFLFEYFSETQRNKGNFPGRFSGRQFSNSRSEMNVSTLELGDSALYLCASSLAVLEGADTQYFGPGTRLTVL.

CDR3 in DNA: TGTGCCAGCAGCTTAGCTCGGAGGGGCAGTGAAGCTTTCTTT. This encodes CASSLARRGSEAFF. The chain couples TRBV7-9 to TRBJ1-1; a possible D gene is TRBD1 (5 bases). This CDR3 spans 14 amino acids. The V end lost 0 bases, the J end lost 7 bases, and 12 bases lay between the germline ends. Germline CDR1 is SEHNR and CDR2 is FQNEAQ (reference sequence).

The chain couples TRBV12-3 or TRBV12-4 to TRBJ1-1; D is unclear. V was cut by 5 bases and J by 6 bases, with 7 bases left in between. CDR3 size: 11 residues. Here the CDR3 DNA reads TGTGCCAGCAGTCCTAGCTCTGAAGCTTTCTTT. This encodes CASSPSSEAFF.

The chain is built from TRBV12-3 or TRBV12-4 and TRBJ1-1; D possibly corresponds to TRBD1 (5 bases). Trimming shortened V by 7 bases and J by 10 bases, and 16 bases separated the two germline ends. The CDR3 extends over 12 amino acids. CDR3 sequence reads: CASTLQGIGAFF. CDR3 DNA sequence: TGTGCCAGCACCTTGCAGGGCATAGGAGCTTTCTTT.

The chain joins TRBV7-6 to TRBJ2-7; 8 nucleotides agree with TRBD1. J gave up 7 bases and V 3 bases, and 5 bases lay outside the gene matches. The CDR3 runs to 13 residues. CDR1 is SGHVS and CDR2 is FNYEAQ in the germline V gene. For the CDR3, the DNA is TGTGCCAGCAGCTTTCAGGGGGCGGGGGAGCAGTACTTC. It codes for CASSFQGAGEQYF.

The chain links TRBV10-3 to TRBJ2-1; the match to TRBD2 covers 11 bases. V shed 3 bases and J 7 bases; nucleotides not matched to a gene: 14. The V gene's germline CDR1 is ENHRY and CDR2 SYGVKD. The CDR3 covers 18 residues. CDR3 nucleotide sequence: TGTGCCATCAGTGACCTTAGCGGGGGGGCCGGGGTACGGAATGAGCAGTTCTTC. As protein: CAISDLSGGAGVRNEQFF.

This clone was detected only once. The DNA for the CDR3 is TGTGCCAGCAGCCCCAGGGACAATGATGAAAAACTGTTTTTT. This translates into CASSPRDNDEKLFF. The genes are TRBV6-5 and TRBJ1-4; D may be TRBD1 (6 bases). Germline CDR1 reads MNHEY; CDR2 reads SVGAGI. CDR3 length: 14 residues. V shed 6 bases and J shed 6 bases, with 14 bases lying between them.

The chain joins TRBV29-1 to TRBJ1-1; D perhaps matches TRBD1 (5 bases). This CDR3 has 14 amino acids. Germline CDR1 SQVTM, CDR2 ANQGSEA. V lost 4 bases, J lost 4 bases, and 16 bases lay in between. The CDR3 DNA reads TGCAGCGTTGTGTGGGCAGGGCCCACCACTGAAGCTTTCTTT. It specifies CSVVWAGPTTEAFF. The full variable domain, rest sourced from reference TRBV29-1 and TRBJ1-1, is SAVISQKPSRDICQRGTSLTIQCQVDSQVTMMFWYRQQPGQSLTLIATANQGSEATYESGFVIDKFPISRPNLTFSTLTVSNMSPEDSSIYLCSVVWAGPTTEAFFGQGTRLTVV.

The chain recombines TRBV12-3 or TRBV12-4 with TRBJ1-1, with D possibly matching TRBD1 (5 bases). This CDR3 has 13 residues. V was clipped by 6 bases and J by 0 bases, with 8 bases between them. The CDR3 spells CASRTDLNTEAFF. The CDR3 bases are TGTGCCAGCAGGACAGATTTGAACACTGAAGCTTTCTTT.

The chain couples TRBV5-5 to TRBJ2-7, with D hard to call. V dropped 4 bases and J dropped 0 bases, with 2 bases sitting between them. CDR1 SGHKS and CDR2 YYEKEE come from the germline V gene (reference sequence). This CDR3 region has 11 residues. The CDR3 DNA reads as TGTGCCAGCAGCCACTCCTACGAGCAGTACTTC. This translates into CASSHSYEQYF.

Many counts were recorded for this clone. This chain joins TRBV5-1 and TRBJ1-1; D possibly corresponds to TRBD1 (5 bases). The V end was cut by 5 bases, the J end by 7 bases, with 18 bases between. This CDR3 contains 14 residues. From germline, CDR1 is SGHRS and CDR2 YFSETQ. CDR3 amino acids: CASRSAGRRGEAFF. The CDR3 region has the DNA TGCGCCAGCAGGTCAGCAGGCAGGAGGGGTGAAGCTTTCTTT.

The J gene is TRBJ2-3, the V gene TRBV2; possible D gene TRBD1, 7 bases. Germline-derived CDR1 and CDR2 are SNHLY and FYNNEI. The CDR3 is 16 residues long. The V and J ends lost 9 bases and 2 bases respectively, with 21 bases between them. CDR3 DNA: TGTGCCAGAACCGGGTTTGGAGGGGGCAACACAGATACGCAGTATTTT. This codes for CARTGFGGGNTDTQYF. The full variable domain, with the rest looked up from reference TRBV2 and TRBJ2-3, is EPEVTQTPSHQVTQMGQEVILRCVPISNHLYFYWYRQILGQKVEFLVSFYNNEISEKSEIFDDQFSVERPDGSNFTLKIRSTKLEDSAMYFCARTGFGGGNTDTQYFGPGTRLTVL.

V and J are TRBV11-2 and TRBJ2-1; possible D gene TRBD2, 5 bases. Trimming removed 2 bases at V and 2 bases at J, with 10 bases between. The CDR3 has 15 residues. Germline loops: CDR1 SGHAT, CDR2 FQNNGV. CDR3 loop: CASSLRSGTYNEQFF. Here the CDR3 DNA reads TGTGCCAGCAGCTTAAGGAGCGGTACCTACAATGAGCAGTTCTTC.

CDR3 region: CASSIDRMRTEAFF. The CDR3 coding sequence is TGTGCCAGTAGTATAGACCGCATGAGGACTGAAGCTTTCTTT. V gene TRBV19 combines with J gene TRBJ1-1; D uncertain. Looked up from germline, CDR1 is LNHDA and CDR2 is SQIVND (reference sequence). The CDR3 runs to 14 residues. With 0 bases removed from V and 5 bases from J, the gap between germline ends came to 10 bases.

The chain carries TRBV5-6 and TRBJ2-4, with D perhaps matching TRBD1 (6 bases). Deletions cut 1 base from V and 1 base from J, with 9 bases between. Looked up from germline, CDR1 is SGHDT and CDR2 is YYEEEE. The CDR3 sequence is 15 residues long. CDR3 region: CASSLRGSAKNIQYF. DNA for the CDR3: TGTGCCAGCAGCTTGAGGGGGTCGGCCAAAAACATTCAGTACTTC.

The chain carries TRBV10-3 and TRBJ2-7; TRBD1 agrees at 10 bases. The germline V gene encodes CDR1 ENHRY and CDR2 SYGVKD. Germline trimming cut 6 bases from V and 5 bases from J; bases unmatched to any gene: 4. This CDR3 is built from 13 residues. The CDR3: CAISTGTGDEQYF. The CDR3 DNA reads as TGTGCCATCAGCACCGGGACAGGGGACGAGCAGTACTTC.